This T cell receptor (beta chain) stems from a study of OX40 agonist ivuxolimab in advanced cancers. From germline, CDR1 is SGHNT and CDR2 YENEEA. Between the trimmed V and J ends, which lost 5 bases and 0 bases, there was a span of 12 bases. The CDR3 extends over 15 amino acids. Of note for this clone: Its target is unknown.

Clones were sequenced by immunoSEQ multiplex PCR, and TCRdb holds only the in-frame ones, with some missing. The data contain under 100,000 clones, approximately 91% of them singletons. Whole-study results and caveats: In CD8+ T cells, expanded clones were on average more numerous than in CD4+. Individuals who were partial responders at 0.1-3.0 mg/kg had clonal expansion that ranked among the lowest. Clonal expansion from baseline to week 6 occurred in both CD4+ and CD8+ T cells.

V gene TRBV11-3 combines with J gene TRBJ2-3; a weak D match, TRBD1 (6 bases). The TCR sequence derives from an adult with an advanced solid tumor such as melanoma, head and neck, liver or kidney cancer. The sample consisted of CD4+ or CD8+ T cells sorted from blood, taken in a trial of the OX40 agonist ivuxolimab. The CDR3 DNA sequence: TGTGCCAGCAGCCTAGGGACATATAGCACAGATACGCAGTATTTT. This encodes CASSLGTYSTDTQYF.